This T cell receptor beta chain was obtained from a study of early T cells in non-severe SARS-CoV-2 infection. In the study overall: Chains stayed unpaired after sequencing of bulk RNA from unsorted whole blood. Study-level findings and limits: VDJdb matching favored anti-spike CD8 responses, missing private and CD4 specificities.

This clonotype showed up many times. The antigen is unknown. This CDR3 contains 13 residues. Between the trimmed V and J ends, which lost 3 bases and 5 bases, there was a span of 10 bases. The protocol attached unique molecular identifiers to individual cDNA molecules. One entry per CDR3 protein, called by TCRdb with MiXCR from the 5' RACE reads. The sample includes tens of thousands of distinct CDR3 sequences, roughly 4.5% of them seen just once. This rearrangement joins TRBV12-3 or TRBV12-4 to TRBJ1-1; perhaps TRBD1 as D (5 bases). Sample: whole blood. The sequence came from an adult who was a healthcare worker with PCR-confirmed SARS-CoV-2 infection or an uninfected control (not recorded which). DNA of the CDR3: TGTGCCAGCAGTTTTTTCGGGGGAACTGAAGCTTTCTTT. As protein: CASSFFGGTEAFF.